The 9 T cell receptor beta chains below were found in one sample sequenced in a study of metastatic and nonmetastatic thyroid tumors. Every patient was untreated before thyroid surgery. TCRdb ran MiXCR on the PCR reads. This table has more than 40,000 clones, less than 4.5% appearing once. The sample was blood. These receptors originate from a female donor with papillary thyroid cancer or a benign thyroid nodule (not recorded which). Some clones in this sample may be carry-over from other donors' samples.

This clone has at least ten counts. The chain links TRBV7-9 to TRBJ1-1, with D possibly being TRBD1 (6 bases). There are 16 residues in the CDR3. Germline CDR1 SEHNR, CDR2 FQNEAQ (reference sequence). Trimming took off 5 bases at V and 0 bases at J, with 16 bases between the two ends. CDR3 in DNA: TGTGCCAGCAGCAAGGGGGGTGTGGGGTTGAACACTGAAGCTTTCTTT. It codes for CASSKGGVGLNTEAFF.

Many counts were recorded for this clone. This may be a read error: a much more frequent sequence differs by one nucleotide. The same CDR3 is also encoded by other DNA sequences in this sample. This chain links TRBV10-2 with TRBJ2-3; D possibly corresponds to TRBD1 (5 bases). CDR1 is WSHSY, CDR2 SAAADI, per germline. The CDR3 has 14 amino acids. The chain's CDR3 is CASSEGGLTDTQYF. DNA for the CDR3: TGCGCCAGCAGTGAAGGTGGCCTGACAGATACGCAGTATTTC.

The chain carries TRBV6-7 and TRBJ2-1; 11 bases are shared with TRBD1. TRBV6-7 is known as an ORF, though its function is uncertain. V gave up 4 bases and J gave up 10 bases; unmatched junction bases: 6. There are 14 residues in the CDR3. For the CDR3, the DNA is TGTGCCAGCAGTTCGGTCGGGACAGGGGGAGAGCAGTTCTTC. Encoded protein: CASSSVGTGGEQFF.

The chain is built from TRBV27 and TRBJ2-2; D may be TRBD2 (6 bases). V lost 6 bases and J lost 4, with 12 bases in between. From germline, CDR1 is MNHEY and CDR2 SMNVEV (reference sequence). The CDR3 sequence is 14 residues long. For the CDR3, the DNA is TGTGCCAGCAGGCTAGCGTTACCCACCGGGGAGCTGTTTTTT. As protein: CASRLALPTGELFF.

This clone was counted many times. The rearrangement joins TRBV4-2 to TRBJ2-7; a possible D gene is TRBD1 (5 bases). Germline CDR1 is LGHNA and CDR2 is YNFKEQ. The CDR3 consists of 17 residues. Trimming took 0 bases from V and 0 from J, leaving 15 bases between them. The CDR3 nucleotides are TGTGCCAGCAGCCAAGACTCACCCCAAAGGGGCTCCTACGAGCAGTACTTC. Protein sequence: CASSQDSPQRGSYEQYF.

The table lists this clone with many counts. This sequence joins TRBV6-1 and TRBJ2-1, with D perhaps TRBD1 (6 bases). The length of the CDR3 is 16 residues. V shed 6 bases and J shed 4 bases, with 19 bases lying between them. CDR1 is MNHNS and CDR2 is SASEGT in the germline V gene. The CDR3 reads CASRQGWRAGYNEQFF. The CDR3 DNA reads TGTGCCAGCAGGCAGGGGTGGCGGGCCGGTTACAATGAGCAGTTCTTC.

In its sample, this clone was seen many times. The genes are TRBV7-6 and TRBJ2-1, with TRBD2 matching 9 bases. The CDR3 has 16 residues. Germline CDR1 reads SGHVS; CDR2 reads FNYEAQ. The junction had 5 bases not matched to a gene; V was cut back by 5 bases and J by 0 bases. The CDR3 coding sequence is TGTGCCAGCAGCCCCAATAGCGGGAGCTCCTACAATGAGCAGTTCTTC. Its protein product is CASSPNSGSSYNEQFF.

This clone showed up just a few times. The CDR3 sequence is CASSIGVWRLNEKLFF. Written as DNA, the CDR3 is TGTGCCAGTAGTATAGGAGTGTGGCGGCTGAATGAAAAACTGTTTTTT. The chain combines TRBV19 with TRBJ1-4, with D uncertain. This CDR3 contains 16 residues. Germline CDR1 LNHDA, CDR2 SQIVND (reference sequence). V was trimmed by 1 base and J by 5 bases, leaving 14 bases between them.

In its sample, this clone was seen many times. One end of the junction fails to match germline, which may point to a read error. The sample has other DNA sequences that encode this CDR3 too. CDR3 bases: TGTGCCAGCAGCTGGACCACAGATACGCAGTATTTC. Its translation is CASSWTTDTQYF. This sequence joins TRBV11-2 and TRBJ2-3; unclear D gene. Germline V gives CDR1 SGHAT, CDR2 FQNNGV. The CDR3 loop spans 12 amino acids.